This TCR beta chain originates from a study of human T cells and chemical hapten exposure (dated by TCRdb to the early 2020s). Describing the broader study: For sensitization, 2% DPC in acetone was applied to a roughly 2 cm by roughly 2 cm area of upper inner arm skin. Libraries were combined into a pool for sequencing, and differences in TCR yield between samples came mainly from small differences in library volumes within the pool. The mostly female patient cohort included alopecia areata with under or over 50% scalp involvement, alopecia totalis and alopecia universalis. Blood was sampled from patients pre-sensitization (week 0) and at 2, 6 and about 24 weeks after DPC sensitization. The study tracked peripheral blood TCR repertoire changes in vivo during primary and secondary sensitization to the hapten diphenylcyclopropenone (DPC) in alopecia patients. For TCR sequencing, blood came from 25 to 35 alopecia patients at anywhere from one to four time points (pre-sensitization, 2, 6 and 24 weeks). Patch tests used Finn chambers with 0.01% DPC on the upper back, scored after 6 days by International Contact Dermatitis Research Group standards. Patients additionally received weekly therapeutic DPC doses to the scalp throughout the roughly 25-week study period. On the study overall, not on this receptor specifically: Expanded TCRs formed significantly more large CDR3 similarity clusters than pre-sensitization or healthy control sets, consistent with antigen-driven responses. After repeated subsampling, the strength of the expansion versus patch-test correlation and the threshold at which it became significant changed. DPC sensitization did not change the number of TCRs with a frequency above 1 in 1000, and there was no evidence of changes in global repertoire structure. Because every patient had alopecia, a presumed autoimmune disease, the patients' immune response might differ from that of healthy individuals. The number of PT1 expanded TCRs positively correlated with patch test score, significant at thresholds 8, 16 and 32 but not 4.

Including the terminal cysteine and phenylalanine, the CDR3 comprises 15 residues. The read is trimmed to its CDR3 DNA, 45 bases read in frame from base 1. The germline ends are 15 bases apart after V is trimmed by 6 bases and J by 1 base. CDR1 SNHLY and CDR2 FYNNEI were looked up in the germline V gene. Comments on this clonotype: The antigen it binds to is not known. No per-base quality is available; no much larger clone lies one base away.

Sample time point, as interpreted from the label and publication: pre-sensitization, week 0. What the treatment or condition label conveys for this sample: therapeutic diphenylcyclopropenone sensitization with weekly scalp DPC. At each patch-test visit, blood was drawn before the patch test was applied. Patients were eligible if aged 18 to 70, diagnosed with alopecia and judged suitable for DPC therapy, and pregnant patients were excluded. Unfractionated whole blood was collected in Tempus Blood RNA tubes, and total RNA was extracted from that blood. Library prep was done by RACE. The sequencer was a NextSeq 500. During library preparation, unique molecular identifiers were attached to individual cDNA molecules so that TCRs could be counted quantitatively and reproducibly. For every blood RNA sample, sequencing covered both the TCR alpha and TCR beta chains. The original methods were these. The median number of TCRs per sample was over 85,000, ranging from roughly 20,000 to 700,000. The Decombinator software suite was used to annotate V, J and CDR3 in the TCR reads. Every sample was subsampled to the same number of TCRs (28,000) for the PS versus PT1 abundance plots. TCRs were defined as expanded if absent before sensitization and observed at least eight times at the 2-week time point. The raw public data were reprocessed by TCRdb itself: fastp quality trimming at Q25, MiXCR clonotype calling, in-frame beta chains only. Rows matching on CDR3 protein sequence are summarized as one entry with the most common DNA and genes. These V and J calls are TCRdb output, not the study's own analysis. The sample table contains 250,000 or so distinct CDR3 sequences; only one count was recorded for over 7.5% of them. Jointly, the top ten make up roughly 1.2% of the sample.

The receptor comes from a man aged 18 to 35 with alopecia areata. Some clones in this sample may be carry-over from other donors' samples. The source was whole blood, collected in connection with sensitization to the hapten diphenylcyclopropenone (DPC). The chain uses TRBV2 and TRBJ1-2; a weak D assignment points to TRBD1 (6 bases agree). The CDR3 protein: CASSHPQGRNYGYTF. The bases read TGTGCCAGCAGCCACCCGCAGGGGCGTAACTATGGCTACACCTTC.